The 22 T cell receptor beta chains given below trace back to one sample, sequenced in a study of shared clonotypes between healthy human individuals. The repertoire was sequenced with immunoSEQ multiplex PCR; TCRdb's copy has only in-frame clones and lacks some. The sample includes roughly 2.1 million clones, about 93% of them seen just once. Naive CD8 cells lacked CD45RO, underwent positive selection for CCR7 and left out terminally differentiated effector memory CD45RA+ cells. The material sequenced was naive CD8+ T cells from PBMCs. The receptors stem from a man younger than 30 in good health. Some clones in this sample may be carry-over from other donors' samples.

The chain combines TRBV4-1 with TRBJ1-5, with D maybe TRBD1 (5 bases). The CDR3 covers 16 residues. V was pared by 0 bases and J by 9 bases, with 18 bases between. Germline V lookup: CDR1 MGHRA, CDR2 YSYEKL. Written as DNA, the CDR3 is TGCGCCAGCAGCCAAGATCGGAACGCAGGGTGGGGGCCCCAGCATTTT. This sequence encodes CASSQDRNAGWGPQHF.

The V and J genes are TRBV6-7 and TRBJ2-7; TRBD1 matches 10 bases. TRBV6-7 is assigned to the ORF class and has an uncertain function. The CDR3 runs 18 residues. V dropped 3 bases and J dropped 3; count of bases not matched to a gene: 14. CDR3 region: CASSYSPPGQGTGYEQYF. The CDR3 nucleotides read TGTGCCAGCAGTTATTCCCCGCCGGGACAGGGGACGGGCTACGAGCAGTACTTC.

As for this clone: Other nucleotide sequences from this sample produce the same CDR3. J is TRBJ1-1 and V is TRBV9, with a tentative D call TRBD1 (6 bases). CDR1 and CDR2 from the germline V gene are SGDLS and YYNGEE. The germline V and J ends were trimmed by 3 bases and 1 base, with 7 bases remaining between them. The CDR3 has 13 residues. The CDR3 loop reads CASSAGANTEAFF. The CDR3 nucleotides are TGTGCCAGCAGCGCGGGGGCGAACACTGAAGCTTTCTTT.

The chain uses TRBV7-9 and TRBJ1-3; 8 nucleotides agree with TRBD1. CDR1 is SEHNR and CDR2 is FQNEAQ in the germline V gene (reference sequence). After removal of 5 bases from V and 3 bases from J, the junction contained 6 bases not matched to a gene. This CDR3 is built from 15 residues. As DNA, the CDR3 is TGTGCCAGCAGCACAACAGGGGGTAGTGGAAACACCATATATTTT. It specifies CASSTTGGSGNTIYF.

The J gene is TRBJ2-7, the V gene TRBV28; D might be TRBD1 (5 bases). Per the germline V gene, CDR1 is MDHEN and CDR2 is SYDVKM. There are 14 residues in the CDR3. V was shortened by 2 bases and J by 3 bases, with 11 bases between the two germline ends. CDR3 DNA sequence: TGTGCCAGCAGTTTAAGGGGCCCCTACTACGAGCAGTACTTC. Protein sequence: CASSLRGPYYEQYF.

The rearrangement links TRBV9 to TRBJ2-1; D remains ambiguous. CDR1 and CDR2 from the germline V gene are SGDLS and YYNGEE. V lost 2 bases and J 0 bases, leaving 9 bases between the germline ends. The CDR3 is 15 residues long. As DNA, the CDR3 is TGTGCCAGCAGCGTCAACGTGTACTCCTACAATGAGCAGTTCTTC. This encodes CASSVNVYSYNEQFF. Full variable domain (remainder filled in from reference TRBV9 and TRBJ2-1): DSGVTQTPKHLITATGQRVTLRCSPRSGDLSVYWYQQSLDQGLQFLIQYYNGEERAKGNILERFSAQQFPDLHSELNLSSLELGDSALYFCASSVNVYSYNEQFFGPGTRLTVL.

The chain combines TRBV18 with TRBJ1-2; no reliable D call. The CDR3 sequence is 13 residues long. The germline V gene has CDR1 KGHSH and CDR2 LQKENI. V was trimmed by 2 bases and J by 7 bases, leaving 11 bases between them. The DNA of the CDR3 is TGTGCCAGCTCACCAGCGGGCAATGGTGGCTACACCTTC. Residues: CASSPAGNGGYTF.

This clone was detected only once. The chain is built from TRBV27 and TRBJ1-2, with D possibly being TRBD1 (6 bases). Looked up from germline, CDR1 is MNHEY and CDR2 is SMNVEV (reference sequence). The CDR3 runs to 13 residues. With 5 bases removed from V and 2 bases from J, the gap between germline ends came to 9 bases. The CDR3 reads CASSIRGNYGYTF. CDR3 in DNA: TGTGCCAGCAGTATAAGGGGGAACTATGGCTACACCTTC.

CDR3 sequence reads: CAWSVLGGGTEAFF. Here the CDR3 DNA reads TGTGCCTGGAGTGTATTGGGGGGTGGTACTGAAGCTTTCTTT. The chain has TRBV30 and TRBJ1-1, with a tentative D call TRBD1 (5 bases). Germline assignment: CDR1 GTSNPN and CDR2 SVGIG (reference sequence). This CDR3 is 14 amino acids long. The germline V and J ends were trimmed by 0 bases and 5 bases, with 13 bases remaining between them.

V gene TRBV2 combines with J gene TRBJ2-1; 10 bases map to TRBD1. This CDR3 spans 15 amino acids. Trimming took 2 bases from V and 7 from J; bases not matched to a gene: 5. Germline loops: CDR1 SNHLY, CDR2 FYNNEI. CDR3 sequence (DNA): TGTGCCAGCAGTGAATTCCCGGACAGGGGGAATGAGCAGTTCTTC. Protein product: CASSEFPDRGNEQFF.

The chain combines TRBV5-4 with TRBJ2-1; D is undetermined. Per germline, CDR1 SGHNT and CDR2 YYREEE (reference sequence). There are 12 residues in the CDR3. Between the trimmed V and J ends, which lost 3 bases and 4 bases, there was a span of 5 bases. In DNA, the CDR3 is TGTGCCAGCAGCTACAAGTACAATGAGCAGTTCTTC. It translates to CASSYKYNEQFF.

CDR3 residues: CASSFFSWTGVGNQPQHF. Here the CDR3 DNA reads TGTGCCAGCAGCTTCTTTAGTTGGACAGGGGTGGGCAATCAGCCCCAGCATTTT. This chain connects TRBV5-6 to TRBJ1-5; 9 positions agree with TRBD1. The CDR3 covers 18 residues. Trimming removed 2 bases from V and 2 bases from J; junction bases left unmatched: 11. Germline loops: CDR1 SGHDT, CDR2 YYEEEE.

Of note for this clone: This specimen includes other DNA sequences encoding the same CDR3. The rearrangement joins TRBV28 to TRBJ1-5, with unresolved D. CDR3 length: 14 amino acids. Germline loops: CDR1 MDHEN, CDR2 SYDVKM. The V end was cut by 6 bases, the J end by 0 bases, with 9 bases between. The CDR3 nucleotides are TGTGCCAGCAGCCCTGGATTTAGCAATCAGCCCCAGCATTTT. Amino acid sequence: CASSPGFSNQPQHF.

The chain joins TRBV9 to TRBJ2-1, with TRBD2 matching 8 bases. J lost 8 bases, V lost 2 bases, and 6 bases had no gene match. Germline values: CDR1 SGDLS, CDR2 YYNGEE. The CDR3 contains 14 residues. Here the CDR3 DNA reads TGTGCCAGCAGCGTGGAGCGGGAGAGGGATGAGCAGTTCTTC. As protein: CASSVERERDEQFF.

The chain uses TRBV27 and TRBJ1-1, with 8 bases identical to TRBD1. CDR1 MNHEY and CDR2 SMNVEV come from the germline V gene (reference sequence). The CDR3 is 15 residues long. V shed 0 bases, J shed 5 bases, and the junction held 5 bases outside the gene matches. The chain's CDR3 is CASSLSHRGNTEAFF. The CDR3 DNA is TGTGCCAGCAGTTTATCTCACAGGGGGAATACTGAAGCTTTCTTT.

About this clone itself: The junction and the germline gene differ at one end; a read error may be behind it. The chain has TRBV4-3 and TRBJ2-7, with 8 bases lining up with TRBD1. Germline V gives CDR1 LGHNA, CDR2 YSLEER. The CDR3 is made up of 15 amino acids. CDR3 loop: CASSQDRTGSYGQYF. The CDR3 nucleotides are TGCGCCAGCAGCCAAGATCGGACAGGGTCTTACGGGCAGTACTTC.

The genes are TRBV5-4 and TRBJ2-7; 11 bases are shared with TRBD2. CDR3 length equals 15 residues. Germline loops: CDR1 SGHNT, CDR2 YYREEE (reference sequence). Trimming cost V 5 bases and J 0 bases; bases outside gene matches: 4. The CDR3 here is CASRPTSGSSYEQYF. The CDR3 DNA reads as TGTGCCAGCAGACCCACTAGCGGGAGCTCCTACGAGCAGTACTTC.

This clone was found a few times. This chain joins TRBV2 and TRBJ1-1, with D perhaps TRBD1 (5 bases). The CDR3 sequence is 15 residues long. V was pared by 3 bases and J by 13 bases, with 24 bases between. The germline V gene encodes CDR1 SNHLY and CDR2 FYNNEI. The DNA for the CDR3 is TGTGCCAGCAGTGATGATCCGTCTACCATAGGGGAGGATTTCTTT. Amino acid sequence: CASSDDPSTIGEDFF.

The CDR3 nucleotides read TGTGCCAGCAGCGTAGCTAGCGGGGCATCCTACGAGCAGTACTTC. Protein: CASSVASGASYEQYF. This chain uses TRBV9 with TRBJ2-7; 9 nucleotides match TRBD2. This CDR3 spans 15 amino acids. Germline values: CDR1 SGDLS, CDR2 YYNGEE. V shed 0 bases, J shed 1 base, and the junction held 2 bases outside the gene matches.

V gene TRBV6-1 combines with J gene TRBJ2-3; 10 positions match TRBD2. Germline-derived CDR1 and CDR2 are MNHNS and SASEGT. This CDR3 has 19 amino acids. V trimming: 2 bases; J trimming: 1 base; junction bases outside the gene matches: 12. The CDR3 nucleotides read TGTGCCAGCAGTGAACCGGGGACTAGCGTACGGTGGGGCACAGATACGCAGTATTTT. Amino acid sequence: CASSEPGTSVRWGTDTQYF.

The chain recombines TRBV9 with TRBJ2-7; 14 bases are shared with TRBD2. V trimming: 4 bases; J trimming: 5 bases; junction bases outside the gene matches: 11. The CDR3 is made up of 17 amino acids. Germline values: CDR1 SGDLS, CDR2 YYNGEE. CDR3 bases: TGTGCCAGCAGCCCCTCTAGGACTAGCGGGAGGTTGGACGAGCAGTACTTC. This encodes CASSPSRTSGRLDEQYF.

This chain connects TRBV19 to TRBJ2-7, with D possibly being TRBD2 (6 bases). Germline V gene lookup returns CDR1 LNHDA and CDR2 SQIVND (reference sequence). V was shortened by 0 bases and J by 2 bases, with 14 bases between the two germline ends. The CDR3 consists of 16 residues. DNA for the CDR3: TGTGCCAGTAGTATAGATCTGGAGGGGCCAACCTACGAGCAGTACTTC. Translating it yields CASSIDLEGPTYEQYF.